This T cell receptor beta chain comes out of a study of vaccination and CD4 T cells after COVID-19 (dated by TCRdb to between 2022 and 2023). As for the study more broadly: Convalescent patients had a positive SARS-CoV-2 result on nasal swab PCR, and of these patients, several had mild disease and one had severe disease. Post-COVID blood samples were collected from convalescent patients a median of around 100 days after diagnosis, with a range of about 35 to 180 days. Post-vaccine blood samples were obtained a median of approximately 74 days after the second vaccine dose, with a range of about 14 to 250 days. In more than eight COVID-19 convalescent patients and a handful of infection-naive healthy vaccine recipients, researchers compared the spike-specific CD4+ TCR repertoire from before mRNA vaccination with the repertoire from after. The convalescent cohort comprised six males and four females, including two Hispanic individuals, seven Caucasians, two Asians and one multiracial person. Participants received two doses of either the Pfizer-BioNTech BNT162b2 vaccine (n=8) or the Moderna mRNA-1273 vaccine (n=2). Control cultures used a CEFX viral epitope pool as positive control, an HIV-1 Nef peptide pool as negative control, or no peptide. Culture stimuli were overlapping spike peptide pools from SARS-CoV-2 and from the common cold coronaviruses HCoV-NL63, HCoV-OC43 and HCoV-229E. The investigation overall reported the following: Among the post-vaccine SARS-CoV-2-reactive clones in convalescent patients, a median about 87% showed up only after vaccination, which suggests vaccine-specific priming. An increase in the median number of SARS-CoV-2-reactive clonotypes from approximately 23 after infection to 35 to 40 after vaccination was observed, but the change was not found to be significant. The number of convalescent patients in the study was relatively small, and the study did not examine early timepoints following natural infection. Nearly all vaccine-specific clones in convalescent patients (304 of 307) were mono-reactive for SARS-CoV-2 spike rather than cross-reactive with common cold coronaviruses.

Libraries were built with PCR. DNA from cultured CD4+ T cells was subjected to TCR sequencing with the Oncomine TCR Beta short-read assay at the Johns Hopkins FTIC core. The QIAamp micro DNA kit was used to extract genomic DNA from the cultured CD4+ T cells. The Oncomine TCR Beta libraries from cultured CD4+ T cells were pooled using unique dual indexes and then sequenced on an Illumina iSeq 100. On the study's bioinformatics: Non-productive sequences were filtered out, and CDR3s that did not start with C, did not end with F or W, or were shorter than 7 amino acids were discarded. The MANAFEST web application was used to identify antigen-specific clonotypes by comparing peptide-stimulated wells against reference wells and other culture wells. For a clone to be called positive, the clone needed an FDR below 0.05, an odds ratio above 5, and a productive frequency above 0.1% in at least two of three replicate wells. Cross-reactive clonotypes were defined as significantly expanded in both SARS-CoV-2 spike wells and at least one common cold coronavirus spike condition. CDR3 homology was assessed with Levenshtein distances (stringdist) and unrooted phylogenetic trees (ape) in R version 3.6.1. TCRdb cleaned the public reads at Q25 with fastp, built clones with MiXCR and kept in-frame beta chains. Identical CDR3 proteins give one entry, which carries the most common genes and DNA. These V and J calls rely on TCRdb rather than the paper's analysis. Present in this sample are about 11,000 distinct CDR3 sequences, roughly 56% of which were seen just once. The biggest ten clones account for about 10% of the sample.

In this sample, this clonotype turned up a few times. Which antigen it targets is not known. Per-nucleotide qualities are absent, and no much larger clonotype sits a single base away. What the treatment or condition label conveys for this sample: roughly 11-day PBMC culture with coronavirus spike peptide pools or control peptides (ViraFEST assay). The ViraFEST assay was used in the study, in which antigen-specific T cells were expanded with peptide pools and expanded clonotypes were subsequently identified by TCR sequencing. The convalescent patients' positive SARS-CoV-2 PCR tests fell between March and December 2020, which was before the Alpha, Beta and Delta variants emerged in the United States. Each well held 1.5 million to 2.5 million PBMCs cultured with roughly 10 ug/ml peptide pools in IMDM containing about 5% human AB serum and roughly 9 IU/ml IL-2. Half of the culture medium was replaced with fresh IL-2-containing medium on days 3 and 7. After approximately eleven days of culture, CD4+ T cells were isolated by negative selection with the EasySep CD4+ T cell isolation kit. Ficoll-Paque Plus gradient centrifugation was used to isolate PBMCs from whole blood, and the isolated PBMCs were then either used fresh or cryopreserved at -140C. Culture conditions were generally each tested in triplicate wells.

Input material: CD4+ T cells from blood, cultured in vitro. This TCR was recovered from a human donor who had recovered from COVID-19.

The CDR3 sequence is CASKADRDMDTQYF. The sequence in DNA is TGTGCCAGCAAGGCGGACAGAGACATGGATACGCAGTATTTT. Recombination connected TRBV2 to TRBJ2-3, with a tentative D gene TRBD1 over 6 matching bases. Between the V and J ends, shortened by 7 bases and 6 bases respectively, the junction contains 17 bases. The CDR3 measures 14 amino acids from cysteine to phenylalanine. This entry keeps only the CDR3 DNA: 42 bases, framed from base 1. The germline V gene yields SNHLY for CDR1 and FYNNEI for CDR2. Reference TRBV2 and TRBJ2-3 genes cover what lies past the CDR3, so the full variable domain is EPEVTQTPSHQVTQMGQEVILRCVPISNHLYFYWYRQILGQKVEFLVSFYNNEISEKSEIFDDQFSVERPDGSNFTLKIRSTKLEDSAMYFCASKADRDMDTQYFGPGTRLTVL.